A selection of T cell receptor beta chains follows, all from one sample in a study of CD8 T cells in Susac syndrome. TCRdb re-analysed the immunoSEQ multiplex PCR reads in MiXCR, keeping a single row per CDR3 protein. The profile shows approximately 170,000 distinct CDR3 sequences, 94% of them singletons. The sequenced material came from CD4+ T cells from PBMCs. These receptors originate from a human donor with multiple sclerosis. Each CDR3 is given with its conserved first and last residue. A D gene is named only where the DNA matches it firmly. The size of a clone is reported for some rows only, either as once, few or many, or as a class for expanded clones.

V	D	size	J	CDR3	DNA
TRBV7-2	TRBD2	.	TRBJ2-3	CASRTSGSARTDTQYF	TGTGCCAGCAGGACTAGCGGGAGTGCGCGCACAGATACGCAGTATTTT
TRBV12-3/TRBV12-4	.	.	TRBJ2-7	CASSPRSGYYEQYF	TGTGCCAGCAGTCCCCGCTCGGGCTACTACGAGCAGTACTTC
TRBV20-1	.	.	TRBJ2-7	CSASSGGAYEQYF	TGCAGTGCTAGTAGTGGCGGAGCCTACGAGCAGTACTTC
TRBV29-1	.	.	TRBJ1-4	CSAGEGEKLFF	TGCAGCGCAGGGGAGGGTGAAAAACTGTTTTTT
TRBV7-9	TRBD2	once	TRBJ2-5	CASSPGTILGETQYF	TGTGCCAGCAGCCCCGGGACTATTCTGGGAGAGACCCAGTACTTC
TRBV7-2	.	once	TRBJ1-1	CASRYGGNTEAFF	TGTGCCAGCAGGTATGGGGGGAACACTGAAGCTTTCTTT
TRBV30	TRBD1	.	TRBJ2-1	CAWTDRDEQFF	TGTGCCTGGACTGACAGGGATGAGCAGTTCTTC
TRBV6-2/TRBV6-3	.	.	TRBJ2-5	CASPPAEGTTKETQYF	TGTGCCAGCCCTCCAGCAGAAGGAACCACCAAAGAGACCCAGTACTTC
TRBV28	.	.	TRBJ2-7	CASSFAGGPSYEQYF	TGTGCCAGCAGTTTTGCCGGGGGTCCCTCCTACGAGCAGTACTTC
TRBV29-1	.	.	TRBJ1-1	CSVARDGGLLNTEAFF	TGCAGCGTTGCAAGGGACGGAGGATTGCTGAACACTGAAGCTTTCTTT
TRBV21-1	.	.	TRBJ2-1	CASSGLDRYNEQFF	TGTGCCAGCAGCGGGCTTGACAGGTACAATGAGCAGTTCTTC
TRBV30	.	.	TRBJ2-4	CAWNLGAKNIQYF	TGTGCCTGGAATCTTGGAGCCAAAAACATTCAGTACTTC
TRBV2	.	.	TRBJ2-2	CAFQTGINTGELFF	TGTGCCTTCCAAACAGGGATTAACACCGGGGAGCTGTTTTTT
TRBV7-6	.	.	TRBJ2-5	CASSLTCTQGRDLLEETQYF	TGTGCCAGCAGCTTAACCTGTACACAGGGCAGGGATCTACTAGAAGAGACCCAGTACTTC
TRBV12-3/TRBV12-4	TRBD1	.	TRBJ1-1	CASSLGQGFSEAFF	TGTGCCAGCAGTTTGGGACAGGGGTTTTCTGAAGCTTTCTTT
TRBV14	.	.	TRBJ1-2	CASSQLPGHRAGYTF	TGTGCCAGCAGCCAACTCCCGGGGCACAGGGCTGGCTACACCTTC
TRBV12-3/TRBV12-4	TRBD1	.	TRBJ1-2	CASSVDRGHGYTF	TGTGCCAGCAGCGTCGACAGGGGCCATGGCTACACCTTC
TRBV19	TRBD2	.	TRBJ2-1	CASSLNEGLAGVNEQFF	TGTGCCAGTAGTTTGAACGAGGGACTAGCGGGAGTAAATGAGCAGTTCTTC
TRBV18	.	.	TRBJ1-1	CASSPRTEAFF	TGTGCCAGCTCACCGCGAACTGAAGCTTTCTTT
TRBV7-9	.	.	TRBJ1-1	CASSLAGGGGTEAFF	TGTGCCAGCAGCCTAGCGGGAGGAGGAGGCACTGAAGCTTTCTTT
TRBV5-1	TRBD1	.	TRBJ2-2	CASSWGGTGDTGELFF	TGCGCCAGCAGCTGGGGCGGGACAGGAGACACCGGGGAGCTGTTTTTT
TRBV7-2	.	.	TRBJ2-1	CASTPGWFNEQFF	TGTGCCAGCACCCCCGGGTGGTTCAATGAGCAGTTCTTC
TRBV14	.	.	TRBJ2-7	CASSAHQGSYEQYF	TGTGCCAGCAGCGCCCACCAAGGAAGCTACGAGCAGTACTTC
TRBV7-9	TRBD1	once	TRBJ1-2	CASSLEGAPRAHYGYTF	TGTGCCAGCAGCTTAGAGGGGGCACCAAGGGCCCACTATGGCTACACCTTC
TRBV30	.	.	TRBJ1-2	CAWSVGTVNYGYTF	TGTGCCTGGAGTGTCGGGACGGTGAATTATGGCTACACCTTC
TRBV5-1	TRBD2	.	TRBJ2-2	CASSRTSGNTGELFF	TGCGCCAGCAGCAGGACTAGCGGCAACACCGGGGAGCTGTTTTTT
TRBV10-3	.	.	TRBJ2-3	CAISVAALSSTDTQYF	TGTGCCATCAGTGTCGCGGCTCTCTCTAGCACAGATACGCAGTATTTT
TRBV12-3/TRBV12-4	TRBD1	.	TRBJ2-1	CASSSDRVVNEQFF	TGTGCCAGCAGTTCCGACAGGGTGGTGAATGAGCAGTTCTTC
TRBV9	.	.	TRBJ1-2	CASSVAASNYGYTF	TGTGCCAGCAGCGTAGCGGCCAGTAACTATGGCTACACCTTC
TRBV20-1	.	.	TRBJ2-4	CSARVFANIQYF	TGCAGTGCTAGAGTATTTGCAAACATTCAGTACTTC
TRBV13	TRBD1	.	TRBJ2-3	CASSPRYRGVADTQYF	TGTGCCAGCAGCCCCCGGTACAGGGGAGTGGCGGATACGCAGTATTTT
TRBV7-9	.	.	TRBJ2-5	CASSQGGSVETQYF	TGTGCCAGCAGTCAGGGAGGAAGCGTAGAGACCCAGTACTTC
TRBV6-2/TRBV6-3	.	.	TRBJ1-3	CASSWGFNGNTIYF	TGTGCCAGCAGTTGGGGATTCAATGGAAACACCATATATTTT
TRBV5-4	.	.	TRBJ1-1	CASHRDRGNTEAFF	TGTGCCAGCCACAGAGACAGAGGGAACACTGAAGCTTTCTTT
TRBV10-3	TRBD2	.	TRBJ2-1	CAISDLADNEQFF	TGTGCCATCAGCGATCTAGCGGACAATGAGCAGTTCTTC
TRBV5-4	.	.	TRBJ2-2	CASSLSTGHFAGELFF	TGTGCCAGCAGCTTAAGTACAGGTCATTTTGCCGGGGAGCTGTTTTTT
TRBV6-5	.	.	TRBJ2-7	CASMGHYYEQYF	TGTGCCAGCATGGGACACTACTACGAGCAGTACTTC
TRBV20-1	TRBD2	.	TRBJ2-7	CSAGGSGRTYEQYF	TGCAGTGCTGGAGGTAGCGGGCGAACCTACGAGCAGTACTTC
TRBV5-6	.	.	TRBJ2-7	CASSGAVLYEQYF	TGTGCCAGCAGCGGGGCAGTCCTTTACGAGCAGTACTTC
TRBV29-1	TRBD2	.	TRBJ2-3	CSVSSGDLTDTQYF	TGCAGCGTCTCTAGCGGAGACCTGACAGATACGCAGTATTTT
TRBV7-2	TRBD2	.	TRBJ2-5	CASSFTSGQETQYF	TGTGCCAGCAGCTTTACTAGCGGCCAAGAGACCCAGTACTTC
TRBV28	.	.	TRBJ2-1	CASSLPGHEQFF	TGTGCCAGCAGCCTACCCGGGCATGAGCAGTTCTTC
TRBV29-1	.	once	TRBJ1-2	CSGRDHRYGYTF	TGCAGCGGACGGGACCATCGCTATGGCTACACCTTC
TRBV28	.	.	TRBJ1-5	CASSQGHNLFRNQPQHF	TGTGCCAGCAGCCAGGGGCATAATCTATTTCGCAATCAGCCCCAGCATTTT
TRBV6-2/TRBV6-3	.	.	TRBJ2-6	CASSYTSSGANVPTF	TGTGCCAGCAGTTACACTAGCTCTGGGGCCAACGTCCCGACTTTC
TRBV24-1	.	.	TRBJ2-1	CATSDLTGTRPEQFF	TGTGCCACCAGTGATTTAACGGGAACCCGTCCTGAGCAGTTCTTC
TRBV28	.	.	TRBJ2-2	CASTDVGELFF	TGTGCCAGCACTGATGTCGGGGAGCTGTTTTTT
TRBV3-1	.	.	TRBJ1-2	CASSQVGTVGGYTF	TGTGCCAGCAGCCAAGTCGGCACCGTGGGGGGCTACACCTTC
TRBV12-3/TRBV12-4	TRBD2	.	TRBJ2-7	CASSPGLAGAAYEQYF	TGTGCCAGCAGTCCCGGACTAGCGGGAGCTGCCTACGAGCAGTACTTC
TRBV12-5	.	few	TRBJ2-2	CASGSANTGELFF	TGTGCTAGCGGGAGTGCAAATACCGGGGAGCTGTTTTTT
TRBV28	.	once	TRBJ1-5	CASSLSGPNQPQHF	TGTGCCAGCAGTTTGTCGGGGCCCAATCAGCCCCAGCATTTT
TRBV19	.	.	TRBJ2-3	CASSSPPGGTDTQYF	TGTGCCAGTAGTTCTCCACCCGGGGGCACAGATACGCAGTATTTT
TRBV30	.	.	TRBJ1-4	CAWGAGRVRGEKLFF	TGTGCCTGGGGGGCGGGGAGGGTACGTGGCGAAAAACTGTTTTTT
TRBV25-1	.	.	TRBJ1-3	CASSSRNTIYF	TGTGCCAGCAGTTCCAGAAACACCATATATTTT
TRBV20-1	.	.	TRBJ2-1	CSARTWGEGVNEQFF	TGCAGTGCTAGGACCTGGGGGGAGGGGGTCAATGAGCAGTTCTTC
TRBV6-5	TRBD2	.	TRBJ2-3	CATYSGRATDTQYF	TGTGCCACTTATAGCGGGAGAGCGACAGATACGCAGTATTTT
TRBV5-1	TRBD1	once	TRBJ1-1	CASSFTGTANTEAFF	TGCGCCAGCAGCTTTACCGGGACAGCGAACACTGAAGCTTTCTTT